These 26 T cell receptor beta chains were sequenced from one sample in a study of human T cells and chemical hapten exposure. From the RACE reads, TCRdb called clonotypes with MiXCR, one entry per CDR3 protein. The sample has tens of thousands of distinct CDR3 sequences; around 7.9% are singletons. Time point given: patch test 2, 6 weeks after DPC sensitization. The sample's treatment: therapeutic diphenylcyclopropenone sensitization with weekly scalp DPC. Source: whole blood, taken in connection with sensitization to the hapten diphenylcyclopropenone (DPC). The receptors here all came from a woman aged 50 to 65 with alopecia areata. Some clones in this sample may be carry-over from other donors' samples.

In its sample, this clonotype was seen many times. The gene calls are TRBV5-5 and TRBJ1-5, with a weak D call TRBD1 (5 bases). The V gene's germline CDR1 is SGHKS and CDR2 YYEKEE (reference sequence). The V gene lost 0 bases and the J gene lost 9 bases, with 13 bases spanning the gap. The CDR3 has 14 amino acids. The CDR3 DNA is TGTGCCAGCAGCTTGGTGTCGGCCGGGGGGCCCCAGCATTTT. It codes for CASSLVSAGGPQHF.

This clonotype was recorded many times. The rearrangement links TRBV9 to TRBJ2-2; D is possibly TRBD1 (6 bases). Trimming removed 3 bases from V and 3 bases from J, with 15 bases in between. From germline, CDR1 is SGDLS and CDR2 YYNGEE. The CDR3 length is 16 residues. As DNA, the CDR3 is TGTGCCAGCAGCGCCCAGGGCAGGGGAGACACCGGGGAGCTGTTTTTT. Translating gives CASSAQGRGDTGELFF. The entire variable domain, with the rest obtained from reference TRBV9 and TRBJ2-2, is as follows: DSGVTQTPKHLITATGQRVTLRCSPRSGDLSVYWYQQSLDQGLQFLIQYYNGEERAKGNILERFSAQQFPDLHSELNLSSLELGDSALYFCASSAQGRGDTGELFFGEGSRLTVL.

This clonotype was seen only a few times. V is TRBV12-3 or TRBV12-4 and J is TRBJ2-1; TRBD1 matches at 8 bases. The CDR3 extends over 14 amino acids. Unmatched junction bases numbered 13, after V lost 8 bases and J lost 10 bases. DNA of the CDR3: TGTGCCAGCCAAACCGGGACAGGTGTTCGGGAGCAGTTCTTC. This codes for CASQTGTGVREQFF.

This clonotype has a handful of counts. V gene TRBV11-2 combines with J gene TRBJ2-5; 7 positions agree with TRBD1. Trimming at V came to 5 bases and at J to 4 bases, leaving 4 bases not matched to a gene. This CDR3 contains 13 residues. The germline gives CDR1 SGHAT, CDR2 FQNNGV. CDR3 protein: CASSPTGIETQYF. The CDR3 DNA reads as TGTGCCAGCAGCCCGACAGGGATAGAGACCCAGTACTTC.

This clonotype was found a few times. The chain is built from TRBV12-3 or TRBV12-4 and TRBJ1-1; the match to TRBD1 covers 9 bases. The CDR3 runs to 12 residues. After removal of 5 bases from V and 7 bases from J, the junction contained 2 bases not matched to a gene. CDR3 region: CASSPGQGEAFF. The CDR3 DNA is TGTGCCAGCAGTCCGGGACAGGGTGAAGCTTTCTTT.

This clonotype has more than one count but fewer than ten. DNA of the CDR3: TGTGCCAGCTCACCGGGAGGGGGCTCCTACGAGCAGTACTTC. Protein: CASSPGGGSYEQYF. V and J are TRBV18 and TRBJ2-7, with D maybe TRBD2 (7 bases). The CDR3 length is 14 residues. Trimming cost V 3 bases and J 0 bases, with 9 bases left between them. Germline CDR1 reads KGHSH; CDR2 reads LQKENI.

This clonotype was seen many times. The V and J genes are TRBV19 and TRBJ1-1, with 9 bases that match TRBD1. The germline V gene has CDR1 LNHDA and CDR2 SQIVND (reference sequence). The junction had 6 bases not matched to a gene; V was cut back by 5 bases and J by 5 bases. The CDR3 extends over 14 amino acids. CDR3 nucleotides: TGTGCCAGTAGTCCACAGGGGGCGCGGACTGAAGCTTTCTTT. It translates to CASSPQGARTEAFF.

J is TRBJ2-7 and V is TRBV7-8; D perhaps matches TRBD2 (5 bases). Germline-derived CDR1 and CDR2 are SGHVS and FQNEAQ. Trimming took 5 bases from V and 0 from J, leaving 11 bases between them. This CDR3 is built from 14 residues. The CDR3, as DNA: TGTGCCAGCAGCCAACGACGGGACTCCTACGAGCAGTACTTC. Translating it yields CASSQRRDSYEQYF.

The sample holds many counts of this clonotype. V and J are TRBV12-3 or TRBV12-4 and TRBJ1-3, with 9 bases matching TRBD1. Losses at the gene ends were 6 bases for V and 2 bases for J; bases not matched to a gene: 5. CDR3 length: 15 residues. The CDR3 coding sequence is TGTGCCAGCAGGACCGGGACAGGGACTGGAAACACCATATATTTT. Translation gives CASRTGTGTGNTIYF.

This clonotype has a count of ten or more. The CDR3 coding sequence is TGTGCAGCACGGCGGGGGGGGACAGATACGCAGTATTTT. It yields the protein CAARRGGTDTQYF. The chain carries TRBV6-5 and TRBJ2-3, with 9 bases aligning to TRBD2. This CDR3 region has 13 residues. The germline V gene has CDR1 MNHEY and CDR2 SVGAGI.

At least ten counts were recorded for this clonotype. This sequence joins TRBV3-1 and TRBJ1-6; 7 nucleotides align to TRBD1. The CDR3 loop spans 16 amino acids. Germline CDR1 is LGHDT and CDR2 is YNNKEL (reference sequence). V lost 4 bases and J lost 9; bases outside the gene matches: 12. CDR3 in amino acids: CASSPGEGQARSPLHF. CDR3 nucleotides: TGTGCCAGCAGCCCAGGGGAAGGACAGGCCCGTTCACCCCTCCACTTT.

This clonotype was detected ten times or more. The gene calls are TRBV10-2 and TRBJ1-5; D not certain. The CDR3 contains 13 residues. Trimming cost V 6 bases and J 0 bases, with 6 bases left between them. CDR1 and CDR2 from the germline V gene are WSHSY and SAAADI. In nucleotides, the CDR3 is TGCGCCAGCAGCCTTTATAGCAATCAGCCCCAGCATTTT. Amino acids: CASSLYSNQPQHF.

This clonotype appeared many times. The gene calls are TRBV6-2 or TRBV6-3 and TRBJ1-1; D is unresolved. V was clipped by 6 bases and J by 0 bases, with 14 bases between them. The CDR3 is made up of 15 amino acids. Germline V gene sequence: CDR1 MNHEY, CDR2 SVGEGT. The chain's CDR3 is CASRPLGKMNTEAFF. Written as DNA, the CDR3 is TGTGCCAGCAGGCCCCTGGGAAAGATGAACACTGAAGCTTTCTTT.

This clonotype was observed many times. The chain combines TRBV12-3 or TRBV12-4 with TRBJ1-5; no reliable D call. The CDR3 has 12 amino acids. Trimming removed 1 base at V and 9 bases at J, with 7 bases between. The CDR3: CASSLGVRPQHF. For the CDR3, the DNA is TGTGCCAGCAGTTTAGGGGTACGGCCCCAGCATTTT.

This clonotype was seen only a few times. The chain employs TRBV7-6 and TRBJ2-3; the D gene is possibly TRBD2 (6 bases). CDR3 length: 16 residues. Germline V gene sequence: CDR1 SGHVS, CDR2 FNYEAQ. The V end was cut by 5 bases, the J end by 2 bases, with 17 bases between. CDR3 residues: CASSGKGLENTDTQYF. The CDR3 DNA is TGTGCCAGCAGCGGGAAGGGACTTGAGAACACAGATACGCAGTATTTT.

The chain carries TRBV5-1 and TRBJ2-5; D ambiguous. Trimming took off 0 bases at V and 1 base at J, with 4 bases between the two ends. CDR1 is SGHRS, CDR2 YFSETQ, per germline. The CDR3 length is 13 residues. CDR3 sequence: CASSLDSQETQYF. CDR3 DNA sequence: TGCGCCAGCAGCTTGGACAGCCAAGAGACCCAGTACTTC.

In this sample, this clonotype turned up many times. The chain has TRBV24-1 and TRBJ2-5; D is tentatively TRBD1 or TRBD2 (5 bases each). This CDR3 comprises 13 residues. With 9 bases removed from V and 6 bases from J, the gap between germline ends came to 16 bases. Germline assignment: CDR1 KGHDR and CDR2 SFDVKD. The CDR3 reads CATGSGSFKTQYF. The CDR3 DNA follows: TGTGCCACCGGGTCAGGGAGCTTCAAGACCCAGTACTTC.

The genes are TRBV6-5 and TRBJ1-1, with 9 bases matching TRBD1. This CDR3 is 14 amino acids long. V gave up 6 bases and J gave up 2 bases; unmatched junction bases: 4. Per germline, CDR1 MNHEY and CDR2 SVGAGI. CDR3 nucleotide sequence: TGTGCCAGCAGATGGACAGGGGCAAACACTGAAGCTTTCTTT. It translates to CASRWTGANTEAFF.

This clonotype was recorded a few times. V gene TRBV7-9 combines with J gene TRBJ2-7; no reliable D call. CDR1 and CDR2 (germline): SEHNR, FQNEAQ (reference sequence). Trimming pared 6 bases from V and 2 bases from J, leaving 11 bases between. The CDR3 consists of 13 residues. DNA of the CDR3: TGTGCCAGCAGACCTGACGGGCCCTACGAGCAGTACTTC. This encodes CASRPDGPYEQYF.

This clonotype was seen at least ten times. This chain links TRBV20-1 with TRBJ1-4; 7 bases map to TRBD1. CDR1 is DFQATT, CDR2 SNEGSKA, per germline (reference sequence). The CDR3 is 13 amino acids. J lost 5 bases, V lost 6 bases, and 6 bases had no gene match. The CDR3 spells CSAPDRENEKLFF. CDR3 sequence (DNA): TGCAGTGCCCCAGACAGGGAGAATGAAAAACTGTTTTTT.

V is TRBV2 and J is TRBJ1-4; TRBD1 agrees at 7 bases. There are 15 residues in the CDR3. Germline V gene lookup returns CDR1 SNHLY and CDR2 FYNNEI. The trim removed 6 bases at V and 8 bases at J, leaving 12 bases unmatched. In DNA, the CDR3 is TGTGCCAGCAGACAGTCCGGGACAGCCCGCGAAAAACTGTTTTTT. Its translation is CASRQSGTAREKLFF.

The table lists this clonotype with many counts. The chain uses TRBV7-9 and TRBJ1-1; D unclear. Germline V gene lookup returns CDR1 SEHNR and CDR2 FQNEAQ (reference sequence). The CDR3 covers 10 residues. Between the trimmed V and J ends, which lost 5 bases and 8 bases, there was a span of 6 bases. In DNA, the CDR3 is TGTGCCAGCAGCGGGGTAGAAGCTTTCTTT. Translated: CASSGVEAFF.

There are many counts of this clonotype. V usage is TRBV7-9 and J usage is TRBJ1-4; 9 positions match TRBD1. The junction had 6 bases not matched to a gene; V was cut back by 5 bases and J by 8 bases. This CDR3 is built from 14 residues. Per the germline V gene, CDR1 is SEHNR and CDR2 is FQNEAQ (reference sequence). CDR3: CASSEDRGGEKLFF. The CDR3 DNA sequence: TGTGCCAGCAGCGAGGACAGGGGAGGCGAAAAACTGTTTTTT.

This clonotype was detected ten times or more. V usage is TRBV6-5 and J usage is TRBJ2-5, with 8 bases matching TRBD2. Germline lookup yields CDR1 MNHEY and CDR2 SVGAGI. The ends lost 0 bases at V and 3 bases at J; junction bases unmatched: 9. The CDR3 sequence is 17 residues long. The CDR3 region has the DNA TGTGCCAGCAGTTACTCCATTGCGGGAGGAACAAAAGAGACCCAGTACTTC. This gives the protein CASSYSIAGGTKETQYF.

For the CDR3, the DNA is TGTGCCAGCAGCTTGGGGCAGAGCAATGAGCAGTTCTTC. It codes for CASSLGQSNEQFF. The genes are TRBV5-6 and TRBJ2-1; no clear D. Germline CDR1 SGHDT, CDR2 YYEEEE. The length of the CDR3 is 13 residues. V was trimmed by 0 bases and J by 6 bases, leaving 7 bases between them.

This clonotype has at least ten counts. The chain employs TRBV11-2 and TRBJ2-3; no reliable D call. V dropped 3 bases and J dropped 2 bases, with 9 bases sitting between them. CDR1 is SGHAT and CDR2 is FQNNGV in the germline V gene. The CDR3 extends over 14 amino acids. CDR3: CASSLNSHTDTQYF. The DNA for the CDR3 is TGTGCCAGCAGCTTGAACAGTCACACAGATACGCAGTATTTT.